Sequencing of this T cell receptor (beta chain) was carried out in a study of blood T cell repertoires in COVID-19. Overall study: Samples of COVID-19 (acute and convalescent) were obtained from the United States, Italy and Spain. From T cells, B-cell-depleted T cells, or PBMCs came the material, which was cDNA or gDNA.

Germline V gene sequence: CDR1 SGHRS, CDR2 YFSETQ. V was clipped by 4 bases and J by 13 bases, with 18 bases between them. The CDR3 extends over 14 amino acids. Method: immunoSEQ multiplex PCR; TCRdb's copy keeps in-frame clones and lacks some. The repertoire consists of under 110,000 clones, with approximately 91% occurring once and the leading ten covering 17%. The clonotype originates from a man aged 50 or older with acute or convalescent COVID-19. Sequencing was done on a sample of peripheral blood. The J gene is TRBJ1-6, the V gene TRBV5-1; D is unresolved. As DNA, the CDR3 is TGCGCCAGCAGCCCGGACGGAGGATTGGGGCCCCTCCACTTT. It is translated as CASSPDGGLGPLHF. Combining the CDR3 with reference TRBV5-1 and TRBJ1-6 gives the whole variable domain KAGVTQTPRYLIKTRGQQVTLSCSPISGHRSVSWYQQTPGQGLQFLFEYFSETQRNKGNFPGRFSGRQFSNSRSEMNVSTLELGDSALYLCASSPDGGLGPLHFGNGTRLTVT.